One sample yielded the 22 T cell receptor beta chains listed below, sequenced in a study of shared clonotypes between healthy human individuals (dated by TCRdb to the early 2020s). Receptor amplification or capture employed the immunoSEQ multiplex PCR assay. In TCRdb, the immuneACCESS table is reduced to in-frame sequences with V and J assigned. These tables do not hold every clone; where another copy was compared, an unresolved V gene accounts for under half, and the others remain unexplained. Across this sample there are a few million clones, with over 85% seen only once. Of the sample, under 0.15% falls within the top ten clones. The sequencing sample was made of naive CD4+ T cells sorted from blood. What the cell subset or site label conveys for this sample: CD45RA+ positively selected. The receptors derive from a man younger than 35 in good health.

This chain joins TRBV28 and TRBJ2-5; D may match TRBD1 or TRBD2 (5 bases each). From germline, CDR1 is MDHEN and CDR2 SYDVKM. V lost 6 bases and J 5 bases, leaving 22 bases between the germline ends. The CDR3 has 16 residues. The CDR3: CASSRDGVYGEETQYF. The CDR3 coding sequence is TGTGCCAGCAGCCGGGACGGGGTGTACGGGGAGGAGACCCAGTACTTC. Supplemented by reference TRBV28 and TRBJ2-5, the full variable domain reads DVKVTQSSRYLVKRTGEKVFLECVQDMDHENMFWYRQDPGLGLRLIYFSYDVKMKEKGDIPEGYSVSREKKERFSLILESASTNQTSMYLCASSRDGVYGEETQYFGPGTRLLVL.

The chain carries TRBV9 and TRBJ2-3, with D perhaps TRBD2 (7 bases). This CDR3 is 15 amino acids long. The germline V and J ends were trimmed by 2 bases and 10 bases, with 20 bases remaining between them. Looked up from germline, CDR1 is SGDLS and CDR2 is YYNGEE. The DNA of the CDR3 is TGTGCCAGCAGCGTTCAGGGGAGGGCCGGAGTTGCGCAGTATTTT. It yields the protein CASSVQGRAGVAQYF.

This chain connects TRBV6-5 to TRBJ1-1; no clear D gene. Trimming stripped 7 bases from V and 1 base from J, with 7 bases between. CDR1 MNHEY and CDR2 SVGAGI come from the germline V gene. The CDR3 covers 12 residues. This CDR3 is CASNNQNTEAFF. For the CDR3, the DNA is TGTGCCAGCAATAATCAGAACACTGAAGCTTTCTTT.

The chain uses TRBV6-1 and TRBJ2-1, with 7 bases identical to TRBD2. This CDR3 has 16 amino acids. Germline trimming cut 4 bases from V and 0 bases from J; bases unmatched to any gene: 6. CDR1 MNHNS and CDR2 SASEGT come from the germline V gene. The DNA of the CDR3 is TGTGCCAGCAGTGGGGAGGGTGTAAGCTCCTACAATGAGCAGTTCTTC. Translating it yields CASSGEGVSSYNEQFF.

The chain uses TRBV6-1 and TRBJ2-7; 12 bases agree with TRBD1. The CDR3 has 15 residues. V shed 6 bases and J 4 bases; nucleotides not matched to a gene: 7. Germline-derived CDR1 and CDR2 are MNHNS and SASEGT. CDR3 in amino acids: CASRAGTGGPYEQYF. CDR3 in DNA: TGTGCCAGCAGAGCCGGGACAGGGGGCCCGTACGAGCAGTACTTC.

This clone was observed once. The rearrangement links TRBV7-6 to TRBJ1-3; D call uncertain. Germline values: CDR1 SGHVS, CDR2 FNYEAQ. The CDR3 spans 18 residues. V lost 1 base, J lost 0 bases, and 16 bases lay in between. Here the CDR3 reads CASSLGWIAGSSGNTIYF. CDR3 DNA: TGTGCCAGCAGCTTAGGTTGGATAGCAGGTAGCTCTGGAAACACCATATATTTT.

Concerning this clone: The identical CDR3 is also encoded by other nucleotide sequences in the sample. The V call is TRBV20-1, the J call TRBJ2-3; the D is unclear. The CDR3 is made up of 11 amino acids. Germline values: CDR1 DFQATT, CDR2 SNEGSKA (reference sequence). Trimming stripped 3 bases from V and 3 bases from J, with 4 bases between. Here the CDR3 DNA reads TGCAGTGCTAGGGTTACAGATACGCAGTATTTT. The encoded protein is CSARVTDTQYF.

The CDR3 loop reads CASSARTGVGDTQYF. CDR3 DNA sequence: TGTGCCAGCAGCGCGCGGACAGGGGTTGGAGATACGCAGTATTTT. This chain links TRBV5-5 with TRBJ2-3; 9 nucleotides agree with TRBD1. The germline V gene has CDR1 SGHKS and CDR2 YYEKEE (reference sequence). This CDR3 has 15 amino acids. Trimming removed 4 bases from V and 5 bases from J; junction bases left unmatched: 8.

V gene TRBV13 combines with J gene TRBJ2-1, with 10 bases fitting TRBD2. Trimming at V came to 4 bases and at J to 7 bases, leaving 4 bases not matched to a gene. There are 14 residues in the CDR3. Germline loops: CDR1 PRHDT, CDR2 FYEKMQ (reference sequence). CDR3 sequence (DNA): TGTGCCAGCAGCTCTAGCGGGAGTGGAAATGAGCAGTTCTTC. Its protein product is CASSSSGSGNEQFF.

Regarding this clone: Other DNA sequences from this sample encode an identical CDR3 as well. V and J are TRBV5-1 and TRBJ1-3; D is perhaps TRBD1 (5 bases). The CDR3 is 14 amino acids. Trimming left V 4 bases short and J 2 bases short, with 10 bases between. Germline V CDR1 and CDR2: SGHRS, YFSETQ. The CDR3 DNA reads as TGCGCCAGCAGCGATGGGGGACCTGGAAACACCATATATTTT. Its protein is CASSDGGPGNTIYF.

Points on this clone: Within the sample, other DNA sequences also encode this same CDR3. V gene TRBV5-4 combines with J gene TRBJ1-1, with D unresolved. The CDR3 has 14 amino acids. Per germline, CDR1 SGHNT and CDR2 YYREEE (reference sequence). Between the trimmed V and J ends, which lost 0 bases and 0 bases, there was a span of 6 bases. CDR3 loop: CASSLAAVNTEAFF. CDR3 coding DNA: TGTGCCAGCAGCTTGGCGGCGGTGAACACTGAAGCTTTCTTT.

The chain uses TRBV2 and TRBJ2-3, with a weak D call TRBD2 (6 bases). The V gene lost 5 bases and the J gene lost 3 bases, with 9 bases spanning the gap. Germline-derived CDR1 and CDR2 are SNHLY and FYNNEI. The CDR3 is made up of 13 amino acids. The CDR3 DNA reads as TGTGCCAGCAGTCGGGAGTCAACAGATACGCAGTATTTT. This codes for CASSRESTDTQYF.

Concerning this clone itself: One end of the junction varies from germline; a read error may be responsible. The chain recombines TRBV28 with TRBJ1-2, with D unclear. The CDR3 length is 12 residues. Germline values: CDR1 MDHEN, CDR2 SYDVKM. Here the CDR3 reads CATSQTKYGYTF. DNA of the CDR3: TGTGCCACCTCTCAGACTAAATATGGCTACACCTTC.

This chain joins TRBV25-1 and TRBJ1-2, with D maybe TRBD1 (6 bases). Germline CDR1 is MGHDK and CDR2 is SYGVNS. The V and J ends lost 6 bases and 1 base respectively, with 6 bases between them. CDR3 size: 12 residues. Written as DNA, the CDR3 is TGTGCCAGCAGACAGGGTAACTATGGCTACACCTTC. This sequence encodes CASRQGNYGYTF.

This chain connects TRBV7-2 to TRBJ2-3, with TRBD1 identical over 9 bases. V lost 0 bases, J lost 4 bases, and 2 bases stayed unmatched. CDR3 size: 15 residues. Germline values: CDR1 SGHTA, CDR2 FQGNSA. For the CDR3, the DNA is TGTGCCAGCAGCTTAGCGGGACAGGGCTCAGATACGCAGTATTTT. Its protein product is CASSLAGQGSDTQYF.

The chain recombines TRBV27 with TRBJ2-5; the D gene could be TRBD1 or TRBD2 (5 bases each). Trimming removed 5 bases at V and 1 base at J, with 11 bases between. The CDR3 covers 14 residues. Germline V CDR1 and CDR2: MNHEY, SMNVEV (reference sequence). The CDR3 reads CASSLYGAQETQYF. The CDR3 nucleotides are TGTGCCAGCAGTCTTTACGGGGCCCAAGAGACCCAGTACTTC.

The chain combines TRBV6-5 with TRBJ2-3, with 7 nucleotides matching TRBD1. Germline assignment: CDR1 MNHEY and CDR2 SVGAGI. Trimming cost V 6 bases and J 4 bases; bases outside gene matches: 10. CDR3 length: 15 residues. The CDR3 DNA follows: TGTGCCAGCAGCAGGGACAGTTCTGTAGCAGATACGCAGTATTTT. This encodes CASSRDSSVADTQYF.

The chain links TRBV6-1 to TRBJ2-1; TRBD2 agrees at 7 bases. Germline V lookup: CDR1 MNHNS, CDR2 SASEGT. The CDR3 spans 14 residues. J lost 9 bases, V lost 5 bases, and 10 bases had no gene match. CDR3 protein: CASSPQAGELEQFF. CDR3 in DNA: TGTGCCAGCAGTCCCCAGGCGGGGGAACTTGAGCAGTTCTTC.

V usage is TRBV30 and J usage is TRBJ2-7; 8 bases map to TRBD1. There are 13 residues in the CDR3. V lost 5 bases and J lost 5; bases outside the gene matches: 8. Per germline, CDR1 GTSNPN and CDR2 SVGIG (reference sequence). DNA of the CDR3: TGTGCCTGGTCAAGACAGGGGACGAACGAGCAGTACTTC. Residues: CAWSRQGTNEQYF.

This chain uses TRBV11-1 with TRBJ1-5; tentative D call: TRBD1 (6 bases). The CDR3 is 15 amino acids. The V gene lost 5 bases and the J gene lost 7 bases, with 18 bases spanning the gap. Germline V gene data show CDR1 as SGHAT and CDR2 as FQDESV (reference sequence). The CDR3 region is CASSERGGTGQPQHF. DNA of the CDR3: TGTGCCAGCAGCGAAAGAGGGGGGACGGGCCAGCCCCAGCATTTT.

The chain links TRBV7-8 to TRBJ2-5, with a possible D match to TRBD1 (5 bases). V was trimmed by 1 base and J by 9 bases, leaving 15 bases between them. The CDR3 is made up of 14 amino acids. Germline V gives CDR1 SGHVS, CDR2 FQNEAQ. CDR3 sequence (DNA): TGTGCCAGCAGCTTAGTTCCACAACAAGGGGCCCAGTACTTC. Translating it yields CASSLVPQQGAQYF.

The J gene is TRBJ2-7, the V gene TRBV27; TRBD1 agrees at 9 bases. There are 16 residues in the CDR3. V lost 5 bases to trimming and J lost 2 bases; unmatched junction nucleotides: 10. In germline, CDR1 is MNHEY, CDR2 SMNVEV (reference sequence). The CDR3 sequence is CASSHPGRTGAYEQYF. Here the CDR3 DNA reads TGTGCCAGCAGTCACCCAGGGCGGACAGGGGCCTACGAGCAGTACTTC.